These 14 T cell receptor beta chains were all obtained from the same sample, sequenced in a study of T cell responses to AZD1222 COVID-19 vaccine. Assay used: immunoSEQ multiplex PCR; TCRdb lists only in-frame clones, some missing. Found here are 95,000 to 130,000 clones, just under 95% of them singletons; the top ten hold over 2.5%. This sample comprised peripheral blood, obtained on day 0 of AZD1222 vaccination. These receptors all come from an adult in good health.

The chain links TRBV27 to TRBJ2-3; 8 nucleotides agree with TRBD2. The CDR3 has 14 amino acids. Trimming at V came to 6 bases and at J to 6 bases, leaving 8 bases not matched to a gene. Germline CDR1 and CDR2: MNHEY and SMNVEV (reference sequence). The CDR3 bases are TGTGCCAGCAGCCCAACTAGCGGAGGGGATACGCAGTATTTT. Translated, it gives CASSPTSGGDTQYF.

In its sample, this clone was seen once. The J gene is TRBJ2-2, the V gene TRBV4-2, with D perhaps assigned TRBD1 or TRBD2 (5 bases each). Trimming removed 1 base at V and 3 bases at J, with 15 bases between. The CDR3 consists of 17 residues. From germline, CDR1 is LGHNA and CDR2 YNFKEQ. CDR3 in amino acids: CASSQVGVGRDTGELFF. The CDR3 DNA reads TGTGCCAGCAGCCAAGTGGGGGTGGGAAGGGACACCGGGGAGCTGTTTTTT.

The CDR3 reads CATSLIGTSGIIDNEQFF. The CDR3 region has the DNA TGTGCCACCTCCCTAATCGGGACTAGCGGGATTATCGACAATGAGCAGTTCTTC. This rearrangement joins TRBV27 to TRBJ2-1; 13 bases agree with TRBD2. Per germline, CDR1 MNHEY and CDR2 SMNVEV (reference sequence). Trimming cost V 10 bases and J 5 bases; bases outside gene matches: 17. This CDR3 is built from 18 residues.

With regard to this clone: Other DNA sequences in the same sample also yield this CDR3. In DNA form, the CDR3 reads TGTGCCAGCAGCTTTCTGAACACCATATATTTT. This codes for CASSFLNTIYF. J is TRBJ1-3 and V is TRBV5-6; the D is unclear. Per the germline V gene, CDR1 is SGHDT and CDR2 is YYEEEE. The V end was cut by 2 bases, the J end by 7 bases, with 4 bases between. The CDR3 length is 11 residues. Looking up the rest from reference TRBV5-6 and TRBJ1-3 gives the full variable domain: DAGVTQSPTHLIKTRGQQVTLRCSPKSGHDTVSWYQQALGQGPQFIFQYYEEEERQRGNFPDRFSGHQFPNYSSELNVNALLLGDSALYLCASSFLNTIYFGEGSWLTVV.

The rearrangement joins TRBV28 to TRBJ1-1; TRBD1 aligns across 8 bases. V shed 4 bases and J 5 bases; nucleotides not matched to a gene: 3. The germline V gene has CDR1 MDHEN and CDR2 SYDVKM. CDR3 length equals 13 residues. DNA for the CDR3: TGTGCCAGCAGTTACAGGGGGGTTACTGAAGCTTTCTTT. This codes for CASSYRGVTEAFF.

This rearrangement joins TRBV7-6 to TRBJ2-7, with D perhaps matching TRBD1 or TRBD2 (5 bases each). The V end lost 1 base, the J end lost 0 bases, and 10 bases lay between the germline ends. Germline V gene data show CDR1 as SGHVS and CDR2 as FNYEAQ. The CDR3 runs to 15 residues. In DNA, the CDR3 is TGTGCCAGCAGCTTAGTCGGGGCCAGCTCCTACGAGCAGTACTTC. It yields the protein CASSLVGASSYEQYF.

Written as DNA, the CDR3 is TGCAGCGCCGGACAGGACCAGCCCCAGCATTTT. Amino acids: CSAGQDQPQHF. This chain links TRBV29-1 with TRBJ1-5, with 7 bases that match TRBD1. Germline V gives CDR1 SQVTM, CDR2 ANQGSEA. The CDR3 contains 11 residues. The ends lost 7 bases at V and 7 bases at J; junction bases unmatched: 4.

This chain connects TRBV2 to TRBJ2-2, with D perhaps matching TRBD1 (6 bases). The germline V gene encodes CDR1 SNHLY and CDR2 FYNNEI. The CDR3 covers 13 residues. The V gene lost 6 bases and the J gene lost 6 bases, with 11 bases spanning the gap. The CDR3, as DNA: TGTGCCAGCAGCAGGGGTGGAGCCGGGGAGCTGTTTTTT. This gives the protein CASSRGGAGELFF.

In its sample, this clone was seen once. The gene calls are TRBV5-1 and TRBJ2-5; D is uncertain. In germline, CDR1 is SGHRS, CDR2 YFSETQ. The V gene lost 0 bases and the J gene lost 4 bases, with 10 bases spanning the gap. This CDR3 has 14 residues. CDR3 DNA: TGCGCCAGCAGCTTGGCAGGAATGTCAGAGACCCAGTACTTC. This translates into CASSLAGMSETQYF. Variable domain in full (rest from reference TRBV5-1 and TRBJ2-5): KAGVTQTPRYLIKTRGQQVTLSCSPISGHRSVSWYQQTPGQGLQFLFEYFSETQRNKGNFPGRFSGRQFSNSRSEMNVSTLELGDSALYLCASSLAGMSETQYFGPGTRLLVL.

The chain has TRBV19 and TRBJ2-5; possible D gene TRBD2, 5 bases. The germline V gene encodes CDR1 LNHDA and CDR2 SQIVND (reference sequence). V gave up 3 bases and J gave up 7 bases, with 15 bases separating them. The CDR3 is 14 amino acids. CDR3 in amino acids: CASSILLAEGTQYF. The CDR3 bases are TGTGCCAGTAGTATTCTCCTGGCCGAGGGGACCCAGTACTTC.

As DNA, the CDR3 is TGTGCCAGCAGTCCAACCGGGACTGGGGGCAATGAGCAGTTCTTC. This translates into CASSPTGTGGNEQFF. V gene TRBV6-5 combines with J gene TRBJ2-1, with a possible D match to TRBD2 (6 bases). Trimming cost V 5 bases and J 6 bases, with 17 bases left between them. There are 15 residues in the CDR3. The germline V gene encodes CDR1 MNHEY and CDR2 SVGAGI.

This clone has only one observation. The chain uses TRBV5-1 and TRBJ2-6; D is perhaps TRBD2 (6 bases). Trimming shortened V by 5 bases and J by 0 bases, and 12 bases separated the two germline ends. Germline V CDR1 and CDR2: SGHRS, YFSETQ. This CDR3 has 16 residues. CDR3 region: CASRGLPSSGANVLTF. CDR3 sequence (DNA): TGCGCCAGCAGGGGACTCCCGAGCTCTGGGGCCAACGTCCTGACTTTC.

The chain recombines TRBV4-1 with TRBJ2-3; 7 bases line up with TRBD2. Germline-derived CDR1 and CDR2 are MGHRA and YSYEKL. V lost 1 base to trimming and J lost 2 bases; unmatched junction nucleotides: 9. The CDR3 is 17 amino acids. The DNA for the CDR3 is TGCGCCAGCAGCCAAGTATTTGGGACTATCACCACAGATACGCAGTATTTT. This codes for CASSQVFGTITTDTQYF.

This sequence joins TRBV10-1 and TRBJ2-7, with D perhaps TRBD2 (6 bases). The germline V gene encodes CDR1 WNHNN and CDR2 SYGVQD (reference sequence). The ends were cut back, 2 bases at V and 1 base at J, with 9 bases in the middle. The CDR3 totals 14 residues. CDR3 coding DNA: TGCGCCAGCAGTGAGAGGGACTCTTCCTACGAGCAGTACTTC. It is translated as CASSERDSSYEQYF.